Listed below are T cell receptor beta chains from one sample, sequenced in a study of PD-1 blockade in classical Hodgkin lymphoma. The table came from immunoSEQ multiplex PCR; TCRdb's copy has only in-frame clones and leaves some out. Of 96,000 or so clones in the sample, around 93% were seen once. The sample here was peripheral blood mononuclear cells (PBMCs), taken before the fourth cycle of nivolumab. These TCRs come from a human donor with classical Hodgkin lymphoma. CDR3s include the opening cysteine and the closing phenylalanine or tryptophan. The order of the fields is J gene, clone size, D gene, V gene, CDR3 DNA, CDR3 protein. A D gene is named only where the DNA matches it firmly. Only part of the rows carry a size: once, few, many, or a class if the clone is expanded.

TRBJ2-7 . . TRBV2 TGTGCCAGCAGCAAAGACGGGTACGAGCAGTACTTC CASSKDGYEQYF
TRBJ2-1 . . TRBV19 TGTGCCAGTAGTATACAGGGTTACAATGAGCAGTTCTTC CASSIQGYNEQFF
TRBJ2-7 . TRBD2 TRBV10-3 TGTGCCATCCGGCTTGGGAGGGAGGGAGGGCACTCCTACGAGCAGTACTTC CAIRLGREGGHSYEQYF
TRBJ2-1 . . TRBV29-1 TGCAGCGTTGAAACACCGAGATACTACAATGAGCAGTTCTTC CSVETPRYYNEQFF
TRBJ1-3 . . TRBV18 TGTGCCAGCTCACCCCTCTTTGGCACCCCCTCTGGAAACACCATATATTTT CASSPLFGTPSGNTIYF
TRBJ2-1 . TRBD2 TRBV5-1 TGCGCCACCCAGCCGGGACTAGCGGGAGGGGCTTACAATGAGCAGTTCTTC CATQPGLAGGAYNEQFF
TRBJ1-1 . . TRBV5-1 TGCGCCAGCAGCTTGGCCGGGGGCCGCTCCCTTGAAGCTTTCTTT CASSLAGGRSLEAFF
TRBJ2-7 . TRBD2 TRBV6-6 TGTGCCAGCAGTCCTAGCGGGGACAGCACTCTTTACGAGCAGTACTTC CASSPSGDSTLYEQYF
TRBJ2-3 . TRBD2 TRBV27 TGTGCCAGCAGTTTATGGAGGGCTAGCGGTACAGATACGCAGTATTTT CASSLWRASGTDTQYF
TRBJ1-2 . TRBD1 TRBV28 TGTGCCAGCAGTCCACCACAGGGGCTTCTCTATGGCTACACCTTC CASSPPQGLLYGYTF
TRBJ2-2 . TRBD1 TRBV11-2 TGTGCCAGCAGCTTCAATCCGCAGGGGGCTGCCGGGGAGCTGTTTTTT CASSFNPQGAAGELFF
TRBJ1-1 . . TRBV28 TGTGCCAGCGGGGGGGGTGAAGCTTTCTTT CASGGGEAFF
TRBJ1-1 . . TRBV29-1 TGCAGCGTCTTTCTAGGGACTGAAGCTTTCTTT CSVFLGTEAFF
TRBJ2-2 few . TRBV5-6 TGTGCCAGCAGCTTGTCTATTACGAGAGGGGAGCTGTTTTTT CASSLSITRGELFF
TRBJ1-1 . . TRBV30 TGTGCCTGGAGCAGTCAGGGCATGAACACTGAAGCTTTCTTT CAWSSQGMNTEAFF
TRBJ1-2 . . TRBV11-2 TGTGCCAGCAGCTTATTGACAGGAAACTATGGCTACACCTTC CASSLLTGNYGYTF
TRBJ2-1 once TRBD2 TRBV6-5 TGTGCCAGCAGTTACTCTAGCGGGAGGGCCCTTAATGAGCAGTTCTTC CASSYSSGRALNEQFF
TRBJ2-5 . . TRBV5-1 TGCGCCAGCAGCCCGACCAGGGGGGAATCAGAGACCCAGTACTTC CASSPTRGESETQYF
TRBJ1-1 . TRBD1 TRBV30 TGTGCCTGGAGTGGGGACAGGGGGCAGGACACTGAAGCTTTCTTT CAWSGDRGQDTEAFF
TRBJ1-1 once TRBD1 TRBV7-2 TGTGCCAGCAGCTTAGGGACAGGGGCGCGGAACACTGAAGCTTTCTTT CASSLGTGARNTEAFF
TRBJ2-7 . . TRBV19 TGTGCCAGTAGTATAGCTTTACCTACCAACGAGCAGTACTTC CASSIALPTNEQYF
TRBJ1-1 . TRBD1 TRBV5-1 TGCGCCAGCAGCTTGGGGGACAGAAGCATGAACACTGAAGCTTTCTTT CASSLGDRSMNTEAFF
TRBJ2-6 . . TRBV5-4 TGTGCCAGCAGCTCTAGGTCAGGTGTGTATGGGGCCAACGTCCTGACTTTC CASSSRSGVYGANVLTF
TRBJ2-7 . . TRBV11-2 TGTGCCAGCAGCTTAGTGATGCAAGACGAGCAGTACTTC CASSLVMQDEQYF
TRBJ2-2 . TRBD2 TRBV14 TGTGCCAGCAGCCAGGCCGGACTAGCGGCGAACACCGGGGAGCTGTTTTTT CASSQAGLAANTGELFF
TRBJ2-1 . . TRBV5-1 TGCGCCAGCAGCTTGGGTCCCGGACTTATCAATGAGCAGTTCTTC CASSLGPGLINEQFF
TRBJ2-1 . . TRBV25-1 TGTGCCAGCAGTGCTATAGGGGACAATAACAATGAGCAGTTCTTC CASSAIGDNNNEQFF
TRBJ2-3 once TRBD1 TRBV28 TGTGCCAGCAGCCACGACAGGGTGGGCACAGATACGCAGTATTTT CASSHDRVGTDTQYF
TRBJ2-4 . . TRBV2 TGTGCCAGCGGGCAGGGAATAACAATAGGGATTCAGTACTTC CASGQGITIGIQYF
TRBJ1-3 . . TRBV18 TGTGCCAGCTCACCGTACTCTGAAACTGGAAACACCATATATTTT CASSPYSETGNTIYF
TRBJ2-7 . . TRBV5-8 TGTGCCAGCATAGTGGTGGGGCCCTACGAGCAGTACTTC CASIVVGPYEQYF